Listed below are T cell receptor beta chains from one sample, sequenced in a study of T cell responses to AZD1222 COVID-19 vaccine. The data were produced by immunoSEQ multiplex PCR, yet TCRdb's version contains in-frame clones alone and is incomplete. The table has over 120,000 clones, 93% seen once. The specimen was peripheral blood, collected on day 0 of AZD1222 vaccination. The source of these receptors is an adult in good health. CDR3s include the opening cysteine and the closing phenylalanine or tryptophan. Fields, in order: clone size, V gene, D gene, J gene, CDR3 length, CDR3 protein, CDR3 DNA. D genes are given only for firm matches. Clone size appears in some rows only: once, few, many, or a class for an expanded clone.

NA,TRBV4-2,NA,TRBJ1-2,14,CASSQAIRNYGYTF,TGTGCCAGCAGCCAAGCAATCCGAAACTATGGCTACACCTTC
few,TRBV10-1,NA,TRBJ1-4,12,CASSEIQGKLFF,TGCGCCAGCAGTGAGATTCAAGGCAAACTGTTTTTT
NA,TRBV4-2,NA,TRBJ2-7,15,CASSQDNLADYEQYF,TGTGCCAGCAGCCAAGATAACCTAGCAGACTACGAGCAGTACTTC
NA,TRBV12-5,TRBD1,TRBJ1-4,13,CASGGQGDEKLFF,TGTGCTAGTGGAGGACAGGGAGATGAAAAACTGTTTTTT
NA,TRBV6-4,NA,TRBJ2-1,16,CASSNSQTSSYNEQFF,TGTGCCAGCAGTAACTCACAAACCAGCTCCTACAATGAGCAGTTCTTC
NA,TRBV7-6,NA,TRBJ1-5,16,CASSLGGRDYNQPQHF,TGTGCCAGCAGCTTAGGCGGCAGGGATTACAATCAGCCCCAGCATTTT
once,TRBV5-4,NA,TRBJ2-1,14,CASSLGDYHNEQFF,TGTGCCAGCAGCTTGGGAGACTACCACAATGAGCAGTTCTTC
NA,TRBV12-3/TRBV12-4,TRBD1,TRBJ1-5,13,CASSDRERQPQHF,TGTGCCAGCAGCGACAGGGAACGTCAGCCCCAGCATTTT
once,TRBV9,TRBD2,TRBJ2-7,17,CASSVGASGSNSYEQYF,TGTGCCAGCAGCGTAGGGGCTAGCGGGAGCAATTCCTACGAGCAGTACTTC
NA,TRBV29-1,TRBD1,TRBJ1-5,13,CSVGARGSQPQHF,TGCAGCGTTGGGGCCAGGGGGTCTCAGCCCCAGCATTTT
NA,TRBV5-1,NA,TRBJ1-2,13,CASSHSTNYGYTF,TGCGCCAGCAGCCACAGTACTAACTATGGCTACACCTTC
NA,TRBV5-1,NA,TRBJ2-7,14,CASSSRDGFYEQYF,TGCGCCAGCAGCTCCCGGGACGGATTCTACGAGCAGTACTTC
NA,TRBV9,NA,TRBJ2-5,15,CASSVESSLQETQYF,TGTGCCAGCAGCGTAGAGTCTAGCCTCCAAGAGACCCAGTACTTC
NA,TRBV6-6,NA,TRBJ2-7,13,CASSYDRDYEQYF,TGTGCCAGCAGTTACGACAGAGACTACGAGCAGTACTTC
NA,TRBV6-2/TRBV6-3,NA,TRBJ2-4,11,CASSAKNIQYF,TGTGCCAGCAGTGCCAAAAACATTCAGTACTTC
NA,TRBV30,NA,TRBJ1-2,15,CAWTRQFRFDYGYTF,TGTGCCTGGACTAGACAATTTCGGTTCGACTATGGCTACACCTTC
NA,TRBV25-1,NA,TRBJ1-1,13,CASSELTDTEAFF,TGTGCCAGCAGTGAATTGACGGATACTGAAGCTTTCTTT
NA,TRBV7-2,NA,TRBJ2-7,12,CASSRPRSEQYF,TGTGCCAGCAGCCGTCCAAGGTCCGAGCAGTACTTC
NA,TRBV5-1,TRBD1,TRBJ2-4,16,CASSLSTGDAKNIQYF,TGCGCCAGCAGCTTATCGACAGGGGACGCGAAAAACATTCAGTACTTC
NA,TRBV7-8,NA,TRBJ2-6,17,CASSSTKLDSGANVLTF,TGTGCCAGCAGCTCCACGAAACTGGACTCTGGGGCCAACGTCCTGACTTTC
NA,TRBV12-3/TRBV12-4,NA,TRBJ1-2,11,CASSSNYGYTF,TGTGCCAGCAGTTCTAACTATGGCTACACCTTC
NA,TRBV7-2,TRBD1,TRBJ1-2,16,CASSWNSGGTAYGYTF,TGTGCCAGCAGCTGGAATTCAGGGGGCACCGCCTATGGCTACACCTTC
NA,TRBV5-1,NA,TRBJ1-2,13,CASSLGPDYGYTF,TGCGCCAGCAGCTTGGGCCCAGACTATGGCTACACCTTC
NA,TRBV4-1,NA,TRBJ1-3,16,CASSRQSGSSGNTIYF,TGCGCCAGCAGCCGACAATCAGGCTCCTCTGGAAACACCATATATTTT
NA,TRBV9,NA,TRBJ1-6,14,CASSVAGVSSPLHF,TGTGCCAGCAGCGTAGCAGGGGTGAGTTCACCCCTCCACTTT
NA,TRBV5-4,NA,TRBJ2-5,15,CASSLQLIAQETQYF,TGTGCCAGCAGCTTGCAATTGATAGCCCAAGAGACCCAGTACTTC
NA,TRBV19,NA,TRBJ2-2,14,CASRIGVAGGELFF,TGTGCCAGTAGGATCGGGGTCGCGGGCGGGGAGCTGTTTTTT
NA,TRBV7-9,NA,TRBJ2-7,13,CASSLVYDYEQYF,TGTGCCAGCAGCTTAGTGTATGACTACGAGCAGTACTTC
NA,TRBV28,TRBD2,TRBJ2-1,15,CASSVTSGRADEQFF,TGTGCCAGCAGTGTCACTAGCGGGAGGGCCGATGAGCAGTTCTTC
NA,TRBV7-9,TRBD1,TRBJ2-7,14,CASSQDRGHYEQYF,TGTGCCAGCAGCCAAGACAGGGGACATTACGAGCAGTACTTC
once,TRBV5-6,TRBD1,TRBJ1-1,16,CASSVRDRGLESEAFF,TGTGCCAGCAGCGTCCGGGACAGGGGGCTTGAATCTGAAGCTTTCTTT
NA,TRBV18,NA,TRBJ2-3,14,CASSRAGSTDTQYF,TGTGCCAGCTCACGGGCGGGGAGCACAGATACGCAGTATTTT
NA,TRBV6-1,NA,TRBJ2-2,14,CASSESRVTGELFF,TGTGCCAGCAGTGAATCCAGGGTTACCGGGGAGCTGTTTTTT
once,TRBV19,NA,TRBJ1-4,13,CASSADRNEKLFF,TGTGCCAGTAGTGCTGACAGGAATGAAAAACTGTTTTTT
NA,TRBV5-1,TRBD1,TRBJ1-1,16,CASSLARDRFNTEAFF,TGCGCCAGCAGCTTGGCCCGGGACAGGTTCAACACTGAAGCTTTCTTT
NA,TRBV7-8,NA,TRBJ2-7,16,CASSPGVGIDNYEQYF,TGTGCCAGCAGCCCAGGCGTCGGGATCGACAACTACGAGCAGTACTTC
NA,TRBV30,TRBD2,TRBJ2-1,16,CAWSGGKTSVYNEQFF,TGTGCCTGGAGTGGGGGGAAAACTAGCGTTTACAATGAGCAGTTCTTC
NA,TRBV3-1/TRBV3-2,NA,TRBJ1-2,13,CASSRGPNYGYTF,TGTGCCAGCAGCCGAGGCCCGAACTATGGCTACACCTTC
NA,TRBV19,NA,TRBJ2-1,14,CASSIGDLHNEQFF,TGTGCCAGTAGTATAGGGGACTTACACAATGAGCAGTTCTTC
NA,TRBV7-9,NA,TRBJ1-1,14,CASSPRATNTEAFF,TGTGCCAGCAGCCCGCGAGCTACGAACACTGAAGCTTTCTTT
NA,TRBV9,NA,TRBJ1-2,13,CASSVVPGDGYTF,TGTGCCAGCAGCGTAGTCCCGGGAGATGGCTACACCTTC
NA,TRBV15,NA,TRBJ2-1,12,CATSLNTNEQFF,TGTGCCACCAGCCTGAATACCAATGAGCAGTTCTTC
NA,TRBV11-2,NA,TRBJ2-5,15,CASSLSGGRGETQYF,TGTGCCAGCAGCTTATCTGGCGGCAGGGGCGAGACCCAGTACTTC
NA,TRBV29-1,NA,TRBJ2-1,12,CSVLRGFNEQFF,TGCAGCGTGTTGCGAGGCTTTAATGAGCAGTTCTTC
NA,TRBV3-1/TRBV3-2,TRBD1,TRBJ1-3,17,CASSHIKGQGTGNTIYF,TGTGCCAGCAGCCATATAAAGGGACAGGGGACTGGAAACACCATATATTTT
NA,TRBV2,NA,TRBJ2-7,14,CASSEGGVLYEQYF,TGTGCCAGCAGTGAAGGTGGAGTCCTCTACGAGCAGTACTTC
NA,TRBV29-1,NA,TRBJ2-7,15,CSVEDPADTSYEQYF,TGCAGCGTTGAAGATCCGGCAGATACCAGCTACGAGCAGTACTTC
NA,TRBV27,NA,TRBJ1-3,13,CASSLGLGNTIYF,TGTGCCAGCAGTTTGGGCCTTGGAAACACCATATATTTT
NA,TRBV19,NA,TRBJ2-7,14,CASNPTGRPYEQYF,TGTGCCAGTAATCCGACAGGCCGTCCCTACGAGCAGTACTTC
few,TRBV12-3/TRBV12-4,NA,TRBJ2-7,11,CASSLGYEQYF,TGTGCCAGCAGTTTAGGGTACGAGCAGTACTTC
NA,TRBV11-3,NA,TRBJ1-1,13,CASSFGGATEAFF,TGTGCCAGCAGCTTTGGTGGGGCCACTGAAGCTTTCTTT
NA,TRBV24-1,TRBD1,TRBJ2-1,16,CATSDFGQGKGNEQFF,TGTGCCACCAGTGATTTCGGACAGGGAAAGGGCAATGAGCAGTTCTTC
NA,TRBV30,TRBD2,TRBJ2-7,14,CAWMHSGSSYEQYF,TGTGCCTGGATGCATAGCGGGAGCTCCTACGAGCAGTACTTC
NA,TRBV24-1,NA,TRBJ2-6,19,CATSDPGERPSSGANVLTF,TGTGCCACCAGTGACCCCGGAGAGAGACCGAGCTCTGGGGCCAACGTCCTGACTTTC
NA,TRBV5-1,TRBD1,TRBJ1-2,15,CASSWGQGGNYGYTF,TGCGCCAGCAGCTGGGGACAGGGGGGTAACTATGGCTACACCTTC